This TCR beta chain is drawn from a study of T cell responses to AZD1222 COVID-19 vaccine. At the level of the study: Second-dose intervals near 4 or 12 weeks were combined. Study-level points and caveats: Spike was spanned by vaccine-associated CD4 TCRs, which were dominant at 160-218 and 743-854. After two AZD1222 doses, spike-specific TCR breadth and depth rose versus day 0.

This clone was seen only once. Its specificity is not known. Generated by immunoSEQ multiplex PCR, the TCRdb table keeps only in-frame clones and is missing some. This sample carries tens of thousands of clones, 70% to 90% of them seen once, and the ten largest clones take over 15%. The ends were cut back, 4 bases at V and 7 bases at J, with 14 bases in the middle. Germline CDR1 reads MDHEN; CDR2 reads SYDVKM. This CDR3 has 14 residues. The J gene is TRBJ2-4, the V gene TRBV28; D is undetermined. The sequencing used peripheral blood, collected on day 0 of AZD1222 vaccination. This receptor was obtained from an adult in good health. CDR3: CASSWVDNLNIQYF. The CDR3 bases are TGTGCCAGCAGTTGGGTGGATAATCTTAACATTCAGTACTTC.